This TCR beta chain was captured by sequencing in a study of T cells in Graves' hyperthyroidism and ophthalmopathy. Over 9 ml of fresh peripheral blood supplied the PBMCs. TCR beta CDR3 regions were amplified from RNA. First-round RT-PCR of the TCR CDR3 relied on the HTBI primer set. TCRdb redid the calling of the multiplex PCR reads with MiXCR, one entry per CDR3 protein. The table has approximately 630,000 distinct CDR3 sequences, around 15% seen once. From germline, CDR1 is SGHAT and CDR2 FQDESV (reference sequence). This CDR3 contains 14 residues. Worth noting for this clonotype: A junction end diverges from the germline sequence, so it may reflect a read error.

V and J are TRBV11-1 and TRBJ2-4; D is undetermined. The specimen was blood. This TCR was recovered from a woman between 25 and 40 years old with Graves' hyperthyroidism. CDR3 residues: CASSLGVGKNVQYF. CDR3 in DNA: TGTGCCAGCAGCTTAGGCGTGGGCAAAAACGTTCAGTACTTC.